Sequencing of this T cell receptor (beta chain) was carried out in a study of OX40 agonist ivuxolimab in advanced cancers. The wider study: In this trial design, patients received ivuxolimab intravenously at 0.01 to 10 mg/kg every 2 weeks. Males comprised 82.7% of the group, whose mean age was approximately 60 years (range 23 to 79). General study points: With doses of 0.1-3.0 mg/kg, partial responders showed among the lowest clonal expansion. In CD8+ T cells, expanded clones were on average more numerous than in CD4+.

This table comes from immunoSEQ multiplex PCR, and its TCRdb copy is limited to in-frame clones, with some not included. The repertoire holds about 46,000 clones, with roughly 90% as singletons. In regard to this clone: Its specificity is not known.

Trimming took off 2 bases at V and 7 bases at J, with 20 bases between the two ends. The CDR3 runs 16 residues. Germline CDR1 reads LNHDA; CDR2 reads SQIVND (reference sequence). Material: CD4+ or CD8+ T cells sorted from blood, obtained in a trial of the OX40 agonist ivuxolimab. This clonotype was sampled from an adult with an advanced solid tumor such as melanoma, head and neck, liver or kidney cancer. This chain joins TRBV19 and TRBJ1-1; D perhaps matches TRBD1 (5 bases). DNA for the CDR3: TGTGCCAGTAGTATACCGGGAAGGTTGTGGGGCAGTGAAGCTTTCTTT. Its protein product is CASSIPGRLWGSEAFF.